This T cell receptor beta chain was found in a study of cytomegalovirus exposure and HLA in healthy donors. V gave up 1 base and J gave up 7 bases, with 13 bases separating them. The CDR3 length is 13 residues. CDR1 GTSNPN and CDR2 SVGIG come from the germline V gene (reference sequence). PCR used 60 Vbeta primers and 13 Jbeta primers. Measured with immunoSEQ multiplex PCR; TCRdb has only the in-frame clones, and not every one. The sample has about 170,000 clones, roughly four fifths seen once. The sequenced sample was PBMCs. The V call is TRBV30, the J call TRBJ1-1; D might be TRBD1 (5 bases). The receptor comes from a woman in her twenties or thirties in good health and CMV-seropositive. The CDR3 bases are TGTGCCTGGAGTGCGCGATGGGGGGGTGAAGCTTTCTTT. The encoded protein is CAWSARWGGEAFF.